The entry that follows covers one T cell receptor (beta chain) sequence. The entry originates in a study of T cell changes during pregnancy in multiple sclerosis. TCRdb's copy holds only in-frame clones and misses some; the assay was immunoSEQ multiplex PCR. The sample holds more than 100,000 clones, roughly nine tenths seen once. The source was peripheral blood, collected after pregnancy. The sequence was obtained from a female donor with multiple sclerosis, enrolled in a pregnancy study.

The CDR3 DNA follows: TGTGCCACCAGCAGACTTGTGACAGGGGGAGCGGAGCAGTACTTC. Protein product: CATSRLVTGGAEQYF. The chain uses TRBV15 and TRBJ2-7; 9 positions agree with TRBD1. The CDR3 contains 15 residues. Germline CDR1 and CDR2: LNHNV and YYDKDF (reference sequence). The trim removed 2 bases at V and 7 bases at J, leaving 9 bases unmatched.